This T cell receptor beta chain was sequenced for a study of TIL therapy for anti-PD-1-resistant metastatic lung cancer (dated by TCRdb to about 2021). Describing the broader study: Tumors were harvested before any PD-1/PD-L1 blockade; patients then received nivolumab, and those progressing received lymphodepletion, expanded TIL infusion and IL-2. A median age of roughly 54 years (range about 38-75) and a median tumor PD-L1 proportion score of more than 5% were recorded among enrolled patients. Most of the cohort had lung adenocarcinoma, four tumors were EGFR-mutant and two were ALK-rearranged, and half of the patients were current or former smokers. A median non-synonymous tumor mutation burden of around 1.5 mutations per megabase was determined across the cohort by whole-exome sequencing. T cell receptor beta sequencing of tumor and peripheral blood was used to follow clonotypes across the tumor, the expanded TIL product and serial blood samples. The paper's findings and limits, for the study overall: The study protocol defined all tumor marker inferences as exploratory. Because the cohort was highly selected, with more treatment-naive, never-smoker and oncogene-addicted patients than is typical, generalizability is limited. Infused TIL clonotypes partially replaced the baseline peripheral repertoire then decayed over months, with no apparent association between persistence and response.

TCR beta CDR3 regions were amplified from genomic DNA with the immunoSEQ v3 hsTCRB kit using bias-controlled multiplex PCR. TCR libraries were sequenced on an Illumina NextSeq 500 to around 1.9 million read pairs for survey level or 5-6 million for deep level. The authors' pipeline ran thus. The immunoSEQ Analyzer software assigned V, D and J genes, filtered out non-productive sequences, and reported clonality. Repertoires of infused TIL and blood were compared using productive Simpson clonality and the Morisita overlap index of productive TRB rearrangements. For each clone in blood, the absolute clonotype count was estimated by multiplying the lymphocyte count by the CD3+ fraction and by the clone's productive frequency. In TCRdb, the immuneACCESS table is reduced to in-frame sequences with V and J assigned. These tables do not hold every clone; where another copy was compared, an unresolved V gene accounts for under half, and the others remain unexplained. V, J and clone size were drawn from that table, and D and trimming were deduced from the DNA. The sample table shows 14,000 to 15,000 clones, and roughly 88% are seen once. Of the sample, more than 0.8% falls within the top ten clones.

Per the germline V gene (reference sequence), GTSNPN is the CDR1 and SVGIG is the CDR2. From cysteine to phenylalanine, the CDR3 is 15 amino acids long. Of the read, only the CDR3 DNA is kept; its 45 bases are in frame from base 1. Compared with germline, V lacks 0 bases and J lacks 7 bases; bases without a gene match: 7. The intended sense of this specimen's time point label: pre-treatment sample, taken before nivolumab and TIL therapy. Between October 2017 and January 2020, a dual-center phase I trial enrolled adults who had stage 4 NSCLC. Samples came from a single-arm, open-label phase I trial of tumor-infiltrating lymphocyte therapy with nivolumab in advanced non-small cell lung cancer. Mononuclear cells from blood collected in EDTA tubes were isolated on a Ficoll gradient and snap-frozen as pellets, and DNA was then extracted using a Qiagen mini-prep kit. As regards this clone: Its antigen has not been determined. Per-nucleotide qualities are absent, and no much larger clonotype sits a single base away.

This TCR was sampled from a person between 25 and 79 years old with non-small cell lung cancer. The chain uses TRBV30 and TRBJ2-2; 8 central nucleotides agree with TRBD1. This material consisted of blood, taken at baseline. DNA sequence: TGTGCCTGGAGTGTACAGGAGACAGGGGACGGGGAGCTGTTTTTT. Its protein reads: CAWSVQETGDGELFF.